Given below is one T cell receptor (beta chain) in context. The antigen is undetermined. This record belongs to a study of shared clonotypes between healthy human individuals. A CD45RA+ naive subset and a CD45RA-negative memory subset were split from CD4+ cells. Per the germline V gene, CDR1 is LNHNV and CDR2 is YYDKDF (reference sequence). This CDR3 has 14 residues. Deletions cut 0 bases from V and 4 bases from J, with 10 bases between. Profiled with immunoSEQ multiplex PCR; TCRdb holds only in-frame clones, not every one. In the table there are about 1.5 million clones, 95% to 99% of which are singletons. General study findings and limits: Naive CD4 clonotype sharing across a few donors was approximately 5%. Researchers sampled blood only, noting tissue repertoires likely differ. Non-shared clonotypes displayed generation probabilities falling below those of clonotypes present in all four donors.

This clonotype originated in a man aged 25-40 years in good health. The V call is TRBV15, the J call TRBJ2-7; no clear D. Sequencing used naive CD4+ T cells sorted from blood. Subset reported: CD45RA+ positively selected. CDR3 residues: CATSRDVSLYEQYF. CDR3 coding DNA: TGTGCCACCAGCAGAGACGTGAGTTTGTACGAGCAGTACTTC.